This is a list of T cell receptor beta chains from one sample in a study of blood T cell repertoires in COVID-19. Here immunoSEQ multiplex PCR was the method, and the copy in TCRdb shows in-frame clones only, minus some. The repertoire has 200,000 to 250,000 clones, around four fifths of them found once; the top ten carry approximately 5%. The source material was peripheral blood. The source is a woman aged 70-85 years with COVID-19, enrolled during active disease. Both conserved end residues are part of each CDR3. A D gene is named only where the DNA matches it firmly. Clone size is given for some rows only: seen once, a few or many times, or a class if the clone is expanded.

J gene,CDR3 length,V gene,clone size,D gene,CDR3 DNA,CDR3 protein
TRBJ2-7,15,TRBV28,NA,NA,TGTGCCAGCAGTCCTACTAGGCTAGGTGGCTACGAGCAGTACTTC,CASSPTRLGGYEQYF
TRBJ2-5,15,TRBV5-1,NA,TRBD1,TGCGCCAGCAGCTTGCAGGGGGCGGCGGGAGAGACCCAGTACTTC,CASSLQGAAGETQYF
TRBJ2-2,15,TRBV27,NA,TRBD1,TGTGCCAGCACCAGGACAGGCCCGAACGCCGGGGAGCTGTTTTTT,CASTRTGPNAGELFF
TRBJ1-5,13,TRBV30,NA,TRBD1,TGTGCCTGGGCGACAGGGGGCCATCAGCCCCAGCATTTT,CAWATGGHQPQHF
TRBJ1-2,15,TRBV2,few,NA,TGTGCCAGCAGTGAAGCGCTTGAGGCTTCACATGGCTACACCTTC,CASSEALEASHGYTF
TRBJ2-3,12,TRBV7-2,NA,NA,TGTGCCAGCAGCGACCTCGGGATTACGCAGTATTTT,CASSDLGITQYF
TRBJ2-5,15,TRBV4-3,NA,NA,TGCGCCAGCAGCCAAGATCACAGACCCCAAGAGACCCAGTACTTC,CASSQDHRPQETQYF
TRBJ1-5,16,TRBV6-6,NA,NA,TGTGCCAGCAGTCAGCGGGGGGCCCAATTTGATCAGCCCCAGCATTTT,CASSQRGAQFDQPQHF
TRBJ2-1,15,TRBV7-2,few,NA,TGTGCCAGCAGCTTTGAAGCGCAATCCTACAATGAGCAGTTCTTC,CASSFEAQSYNEQFF
TRBJ2-1,16,TRBV18,NA,TRBD2,TGTGCCAGCTCACCAACGACTAGCGGGAGGGCAAATGAGCAGTTCTTC,CASSPTTSGRANEQFF
TRBJ2-7,15,TRBV7-3,few,TRBD2,TGTGCCAGCAGCGCCTCTAGCGGGCATACCTACGAGCAGTACTTC,CASSASSGHTYEQYF
TRBJ1-1,12,TRBV5-4,NA,NA,TGTGCCAGCAGCCTCCCGAACACTGAAGCTTTCTTT,CASSLPNTEAFF
TRBJ1-5,15,TRBV5-6,NA,NA,TGTGCCAGCAGCCTTAATGTGGGGAGTTTGGAGCCCCAGCATTTT,CASSLNVGSLEPQHF
TRBJ2-5,14,TRBV7-2,NA,TRBD2,TGTGCCACCCGGACTAGCGGGAGTGGAGAGACCCAGTACTTC,CATRTSGSGETQYF
TRBJ2-1,15,TRBV4-3,NA,NA,TGCGCCAGCAGCCAGGGTAGCGGATTTTACAATGAGCAGTTCTTC,CASSQGSGFYNEQFF
TRBJ2-5,14,TRBV6-5,NA,TRBD1,TGTGCCAGCAGTTTCCACAGGGGGGAAGAGACCCAGTACTTC,CASSFHRGEETQYF
TRBJ2-7,12,TRBV18,NA,NA,TGTGCCAGCTCTCCCCTCGGGTACGAGCAGTACTTC,CASSPLGYEQYF
TRBJ1-2,13,TRBV30,few,TRBD1,TGTGCCTGGAGGGACAGGGATCACTATGGCTACACCTTC,CAWRDRDHYGYTF
TRBJ1-3,12,TRBV2,few,NA,TGTGCCAGTGGACAGACTGGAAACACCATATATTTT,CASGQTGNTIYF
TRBJ1-1,14,TRBV28,NA,TRBD1,TGTGCCAGCAGTTCCTTCGACAGGGGCACTGAAGCTTTCTTT,CASSSFDRGTEAFF
TRBJ2-6,15,TRBV2,NA,NA,TGTGCCAGCAGTACAGGGATAGCTGGGGCCAACGTCCTGACTTTC,CASSTGIAGANVLTF
TRBJ2-5,16,TRBV3-1/TRBV3-2,NA,NA,TGTGCCAGCAGCCAAGGGGGGCAGATGTACCAAGAGACCCAGTACTTC,CASSQGGQMYQETQYF
TRBJ1-1,15,TRBV6-6,NA,NA,TGTGCCAGCAGTTGGGACCGGGGGGGGAACACTGAAGCTTTCTTT,CASSWDRGGNTEAFF